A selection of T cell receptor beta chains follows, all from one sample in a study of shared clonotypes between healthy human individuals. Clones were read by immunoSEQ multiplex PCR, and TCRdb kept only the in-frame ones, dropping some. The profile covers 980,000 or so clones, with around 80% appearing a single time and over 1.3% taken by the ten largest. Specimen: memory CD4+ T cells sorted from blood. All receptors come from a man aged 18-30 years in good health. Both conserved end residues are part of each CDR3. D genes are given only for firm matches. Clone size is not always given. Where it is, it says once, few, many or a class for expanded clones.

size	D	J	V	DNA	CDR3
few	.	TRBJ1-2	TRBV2	TGTGCCAGCATGGAGAGGGACTATGGCTACACCTTC	CASMERDYGYTF
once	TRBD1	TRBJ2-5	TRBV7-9	TGTGCCAGCAGCCTTCAAATCGGGCAGGGGGCTGAGACCCAGTACTTC	CASSLQIGQGAETQYF
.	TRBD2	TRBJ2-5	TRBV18	TGTGCCAGCTCACTAGGACTAGCGGGGGAAGAGACCCAGTACTTC	CASSLGLAGEETQYF
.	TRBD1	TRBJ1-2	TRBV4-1	TGCGCCAGCAGATCGACAGGGAATTTATCACGGTTTAGGTTC	CASRSTGNLSRFRF
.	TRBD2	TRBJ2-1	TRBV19	TGTGCCAGTAGTACTACTAGCGGGAAAGTGGATGAGCAGTTCTTC	CASSTTSGKVDEQFF
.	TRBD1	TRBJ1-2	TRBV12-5	TGTGCTAGTGGTCCCAGGGACAGCTTTAACTATGGCTACACCTTC	CASGPRDSFNYGYTF
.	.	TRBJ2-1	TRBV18	TGTGCCAGCTCACCCCAGGGGTCCTACAATGAGCAGTTCTTC	CASSPQGSYNEQFF
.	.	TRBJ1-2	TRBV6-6	TGTGCCAGCAGTCCGGGCGACGGATACTATGGCTACACCTTC	CASSPGDGYYGYTF
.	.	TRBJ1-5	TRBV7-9	TGTGCCAGCAGCCGCAGCCGGGACCCTTACGGCCCCCAGCATTTT	CASSRSRDPYGPQHF
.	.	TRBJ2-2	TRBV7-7	TGTGCTAGCAGCCAGACTAGAACCGGGGAGCTGTTTTTT	CASSQTRTGELFF
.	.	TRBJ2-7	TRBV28	TGTGCCAGCAGTTCGGGCGCCGGGACGACGGGCTACGAGCAGTACTTC	CASSSGAGTTGYEQYF
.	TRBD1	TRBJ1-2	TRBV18	TGTGCCAGCTCACCACGGGGGCAGGGGGAAGGCTACACCTTC	CASSPRGQGEGYTF
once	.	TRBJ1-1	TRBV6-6	TGTGCCAGCAGCCCAAGGTACACTGAAGCTTTCTTT	CASSPRYTEAFF
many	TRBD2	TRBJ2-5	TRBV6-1	TGTGCCAGCAGTGAAGGGGTGGCTAGCGGGATGGGAGAGACCCAGTACTTC	CASSEGVASGMGETQYF
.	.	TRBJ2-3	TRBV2	TGTGCCAGCAGTCGATTCACAGATACGCAGTATTTT	CASSRFTDTQYF
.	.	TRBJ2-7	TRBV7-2	TGTGCCAGCAGCTTAAAACGGAGCTCCTACGAGCAGTACTTC	CASSLKRSSYEQYF
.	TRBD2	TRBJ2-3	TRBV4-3	TGCGCCAGCAGCCAAGCGGGAGGGCCAGGAGATACGCAGTATTTT	CASSQAGGPGDTQYF
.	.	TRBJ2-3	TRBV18	TGTGCCAGCTCACCCACTACAGATACGCAGTATTTT	CASSPTTDTQYF
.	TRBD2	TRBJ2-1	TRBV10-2	TGCGCCAGCAGACCAGTCGTGGTAGCGGGAGACAATGAGCAGTTCTTC	CASRPVVVAGDNEQFF
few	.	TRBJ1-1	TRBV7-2	TGTGCCAGCAGCCTGGGGGCGGCGAACACTGAAGCTTTCTTT	CASSLGAANTEAFF
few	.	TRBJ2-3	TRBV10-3	TGTGCCATCAAGGAGGGGGGCCTCACAGATACGCAGTATTTT	CAIKEGGLTDTQYF
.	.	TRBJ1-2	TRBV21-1	TGTGCCACCCCTACCGGGGGACGCGGCGGCTACACCTTC	CATPTGGRGGYTF
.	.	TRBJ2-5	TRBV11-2	TGTGCCAGCAGCTCAATTGTATCCGGGGAGACCCAGTACTTC	CASSSIVSGETQYF
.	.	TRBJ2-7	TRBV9	TGTGCCAGCAGCGTGGGAGGCAGGGGCTCCGAGCAGTACTTC	CASSVGGRGSEQYF
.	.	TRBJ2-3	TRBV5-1	TGCGCCAGCAAGGGGGGGCCCAGCACAGATACGCAGTATTTT	CASKGGPSTDTQYF
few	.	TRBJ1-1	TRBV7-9	TGTGCCAGCAGCCCAAGCCAGACGAAAGCTTTCTTT	CASSPSQTKAFF
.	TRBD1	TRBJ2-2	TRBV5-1	TGCGCCAGCAGCTTGAGGACAGGGGGCGTATCCGGGGAGCTGTTTTTT	CASSLRTGGVSGELFF
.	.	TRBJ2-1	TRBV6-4	TGTGCCAGCAGTGACGCGCGCGGTTTTGAGCAGTTCTTC	CASSDARGFEQFF
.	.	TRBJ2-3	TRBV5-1	TGCGCCAGCAGATACGGAACGGGGGAAGATACGCAGTATTTT	CASRYGTGEDTQYF
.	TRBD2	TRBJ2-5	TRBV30	TGTGCCTGGTCTCCACGCCCCGGGAGGGAGACCCAGTACTTC	CAWSPRPGRETQYF
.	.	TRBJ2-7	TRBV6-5	TGTGCCAGCAGTTACTCGGCAGTACTGTCCGAGCAGTACTTC	CASSYSAVLSEQYF
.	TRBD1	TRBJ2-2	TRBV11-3	TGTGCCAGCAGCTTAGGGTGGCAGGGGGAAATTTTCAACACCGGGGAGCTGTTTTTT	CASSLGWQGEIFNTGELFF
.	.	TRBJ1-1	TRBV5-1	TGCGCCAGCAGACAACAGACCACACAGGGTCCCCTAGAAGCTTTCTTT	CASRQQTTQGPLEAFF
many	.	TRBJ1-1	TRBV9	TGTGCCAGCAGCGTAGTGGACAGCGGAAACACTGAAGCTTTCTTT	CASSVVDSGNTEAFF
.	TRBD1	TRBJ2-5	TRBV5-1	TGCGCCAGCAGACTTGATACAGGGGGTGTCGGAGAGACCCAGTACTTC	CASRLDTGGVGETQYF
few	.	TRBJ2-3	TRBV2	TGTGCCAGCCGATACACAGATACGCAGTATTTT	CASRYTDTQYF
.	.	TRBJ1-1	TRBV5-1	TGCGCCAGCAGCTTGAGCCTACTGAACACTGAAGCTTTCTTT	CASSLSLLNTEAFF
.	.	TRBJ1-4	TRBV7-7	TGTGCTAGCAGCTTAGTGACCGGGGCCCTAAGGAAAGAAAAACTGTTTTTT	CASSLVTGALRKEKLFF
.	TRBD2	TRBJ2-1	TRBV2	TGTGCCAGCAAGAATAGCGGGGGGCTGAATGAGCAGTTCTTC	CASKNSGGLNEQFF
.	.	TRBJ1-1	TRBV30	TGTGCCTGGAGTGTGCCACAAAACACTGAAGCTTTCTTT	CAWSVPQNTEAFF
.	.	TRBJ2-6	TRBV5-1	TGCGCCAGCACCCAAACGGGGCCAGGGGCCCCCTCTGGGGCCAACGTCCTGACTTTC	CASTQTGPGAPSGANVLTF
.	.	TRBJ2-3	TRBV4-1	TGCGCCAGCAGCCCACCCTCGGGACGGATAAGCACAGATACGCAGTATTTT	CASSPPSGRISTDTQYF
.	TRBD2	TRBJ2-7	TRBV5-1	TGCGCCAGCAGCTCCCCCCCTAGCGGGATCTACGAGCAGTACTTC	CASSSPPSGIYEQYF
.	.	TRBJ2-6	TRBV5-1	TGCGCCAGCAGTTCGGGGCCGCGGGGGGCCAACGTCCTGACTTTC	CASSSGPRGANVLTF
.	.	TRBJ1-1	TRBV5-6	TGTGCCAGCAGCTTGCTGCGGGACACTGAAGCTTTCTTT	CASSLLRDTEAFF
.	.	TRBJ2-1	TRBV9	TGTGCCAGCAGCCTAGGGGGGGCTAGCGGTCCGACCTACAATGAGCAGTTCTTC	CASSLGGASGPTYNEQFF
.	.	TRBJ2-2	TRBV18	TGTGCCAGCTCACCAGCCGGGGGCAAGGTCACCGGGGAGCTGTTTTTT	CASSPAGGKVTGELFF
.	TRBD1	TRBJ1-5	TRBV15	TGTGCCACCAGCAGAGCCCCTACCGGGACAGGGACAAAAGGCAATCAGCCCCAGCATTTT	CATSRAPTGTGTKGNQPQHF
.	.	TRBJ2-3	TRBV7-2	TGTGCCAGCAGACTGGCACCCTCCACAGATACGCAGTATTTT	CASRLAPSTDTQYF
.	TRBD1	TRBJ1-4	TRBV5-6	TGTGCCAGCAGCTTACTAGGGGACAGGGCTAATGAAAAACTGTTTTTT	CASSLLGDRANEKLFF
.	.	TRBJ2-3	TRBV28	TGTGCCAGCAGAGAAAGGGTGGCAGATACGCAGTATTTT	CASRERVADTQYF
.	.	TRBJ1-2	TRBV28	TGTGCCGGGGCGGGGGAAACTAACTATGGCTACACCTTC	CAGAGETNYGYTF
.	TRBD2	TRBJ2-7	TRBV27	TGTGCCAGCAGTGCCTTAGGAACTAGCGGCTCCTACGAGCAGTACTTC	CASSALGTSGSYEQYF
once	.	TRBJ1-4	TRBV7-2	TGTGCCAGCAGCTTAGGGGTATATGAAAAACTGTTTTTT	CASSLGVYEKLFF
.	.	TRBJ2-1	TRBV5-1	TGCGCCAGCAGCTTGCGGACAGACTATGAGCAGTTCTTC	CASSLRTDYEQFF
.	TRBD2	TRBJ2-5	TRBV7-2	TGTGCCAGCAGCTTAGAGTGGGGAGGGAGAGAGACCCAGTACTTC	CASSLEWGGRETQYF
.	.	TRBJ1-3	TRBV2	TGTGCCAGCAGTGAAACCGAAAACTCTGGAAACACCATATATTTT	CASSETENSGNTIYF